Below are 26 T cell receptor beta chains sequenced from a single sample in a study of technical replicates of blood from a handful of donors. Some clones are missing from TCRdb's copy, which holds only in-frame ones; the method was immunoSEQ multiplex PCR. Of over 50,000 clones in the sample, about 90% were seen once. Sequences were obtained from PBMCs. The source is a human donor in good health. Some clones in this sample may be carry-over from other donors' samples.

This chain links TRBV6-1 with TRBJ2-7; 10 nucleotides match TRBD1. This CDR3 region has 15 residues. Losses at the gene ends were 7 bases for V and 1 base for J; bases not matched to a gene: 7. Germline CDR1 MNHNS, CDR2 SASEGT. The DNA of the CDR3 is TGTGCCAGCACCTCAGGGGGACAGGGGTCCTACGAGCAGTACTTC. Amino acid sequence: CASTSGGQGSYEQYF.

The chain uses TRBV27 and TRBJ2-3, with 9 nucleotides matching TRBD2. Germline assignment: CDR1 MNHEY and CDR2 SMNVEV (reference sequence). Germline trimming cut 2 bases from V and 1 base from J; bases unmatched to any gene: 4. CDR3 length: 16 residues. CDR3 sequence: CASSLRASGGTDTQYF. CDR3 coding DNA: TGTGCCAGCAGTTTAAGGGCTAGCGGGGGCACAGATACGCAGTATTTT.

V gene TRBV6-6 combines with J gene TRBJ2-3; 15 positions match TRBD2. Trimming at V came to 8 bases and at J to 5 bases, leaving 8 bases not matched to a gene. In germline, CDR1 is MNHNY, CDR2 SVGAGI (reference sequence). This CDR3 region has 16 residues. CDR3 coding DNA: TGTGCCAGCTTCGGTCCGGGACTAGCGGGGGGAGATACGCAGTATTTT. It yields the protein CASFGPGLAGGDTQYF.

The chain carries TRBV10-3 and TRBJ1-5, with unresolved D. With 0 bases removed from V and 3 bases from J, the gap between germline ends came to 9 bases. The CDR3 has 15 residues. Germline CDR1 ENHRY, CDR2 SYGVKD. The CDR3: CAISESSGTNQPQHF. Here the CDR3 DNA reads TGTGCCATCAGTGAGTCGTCAGGTACCAATCAGCCCCAGCATTTT.

The V gene is TRBV7-3, the J gene TRBJ2-1; 7 positions agree with TRBD2. The CDR3 extends over 16 amino acids. V dropped 0 bases and J dropped 1; count of bases not matched to a gene: 3. Germline lookup yields CDR1 SGHTA and CDR2 FQGTGA. The CDR3 reads CASSLTSGMSYNEQFF. The CDR3 nucleotides are TGTGCCAGCAGCTTAACGAGCGGGATGTCCTACAATGAGCAGTTCTTC. Drawing the rest from reference TRBV7-3 and TRBJ2-1, the complete variable domain is GAGVSQTPSNKVTEKGKYVELRCDPISGHTALYWYRQSLGQGPEFLIYFQGTGAADDSGLPNDRFFAVRPEGSVSTLKIQRTERGDSAVYLCASSLTSGMSYNEQFFGPGTRLTVL.

The V and J genes are TRBV12-2 and TRBJ2-2; TRBD2 was called by the table and not checked on the DNA. TRBV12-2 is deemed a pseudogene. The CDR3 totals 18 residues. CDR3 protein: CASRLVGKTSMQPGELFF. The CDR3 region has the DNA TGTGCAAGTCGCTTAGTCGGTAAGACTAGTATGCAGCCCGGGGAGCTGTTTTTT.

This chain connects TRBV20-1 to TRBJ1-2; the D is unclear. The CDR3 sequence is 11 residues long. V was cut by 2 bases and J by 6 bases, with 7 bases left in between. In germline, CDR1 is DFQATT, CDR2 SNEGSKA (reference sequence). CDR3 bases: TGCAGTGCTAGAAGCGACGATGGCTACACCTTC. Translating it yields CSARSDDGYTF.

The V and J genes are TRBV7-9 and TRBJ1-2, with no clear D. Germline CDR1 is SEHNR and CDR2 is FQNEAQ (reference sequence). V was clipped by 5 bases and J by 8 bases, with 27 bases between them. This CDR3 has 17 residues. The CDR3 nucleotides are TGTGCCAGCAGCATACGGGATCTGCGCAGGATTGGGGAAGGCTACACCTTC. The encoded protein is CASSIRDLRRIGEGYTF.

The chain couples TRBV19 to TRBJ2-5, with 11 bases identical to TRBD1. This CDR3 spans 17 amino acids. Germline-derived CDR1 and CDR2 are LNHDA and SQIVND (reference sequence). V shed 3 bases, J shed 5 bases, and the junction held 11 bases outside the gene matches. DNA of the CDR3: TGTGCCAGTAGTATGGGGGGGACAGGGGGTCGAGCGGAGACCCAGTACTTC. It is translated as CASSMGGTGGRAETQYF.

The V call is TRBV28, the J call TRBJ2-7, with D tentatively TRBD2 (6 bases). The CDR3 loop spans 14 amino acids. Looked up from germline, CDR1 is MDHEN and CDR2 is SYDVKM. Trimming pared 5 bases from V and 0 bases from J, leaving 11 bases between. The DNA for the CDR3 is TGTGCCAGCAGTGGGGACTCCTACTCCTACGAGCAGTACTTC. Protein sequence: CASSGDSYSYEQYF.

This clone was seen once. The chain has TRBV7-2 and TRBJ2-1; tentatively, D is TRBD2 (6 bases). This CDR3 spans 17 amino acids. V was cut by 4 bases and J by 5 bases, with 21 bases left in between. Germline V gene data show CDR1 as SGHTA and CDR2 as FQGNSA. CDR3 coding DNA: TGTGCCAGCAGCTCCAGGTCAGGAGTAGCGGCCCACAATGAGCAGTTCTTC. It codes for CASSSRSGVAAHNEQFF.

V and J are TRBV5-1 and TRBJ1-4, with D maybe TRBD1 (5 bases). CDR1 and CDR2 from the germline V gene are SGHRS and YFSETQ. V was trimmed by 3 bases and J by 6 bases, leaving 12 bases between them. This CDR3 is 14 amino acids long. DNA for the CDR3: TGCGCCAGCAGCTACTGGGGGGATGATGAAAAACTGTTTTTT. It codes for CASSYWGDDEKLFF.

The chain carries TRBV10-3 and TRBJ1-2, with D possibly TRBD1 on 6 matching bases. Germline V gene lookup returns CDR1 ENHRY and CDR2 SYGVKD. V lost 8 bases, J lost 0 bases, and 10 bases lay in between. The CDR3 has 13 residues. CDR3 sequence reads: CAIRAGANYGYTF. DNA for the CDR3: TGTGCCATCCGGGCAGGGGCTAACTATGGCTACACCTTC.

This chain joins TRBV4-2 and TRBJ2-7, with 7 bases matching TRBD2. The junction had 3 bases not matched to a gene; V was cut back by 0 bases and J by 1 base. The V gene's germline CDR1 is LGHNA and CDR2 YNFKEQ. This CDR3 region has 15 residues. CDR3 region: CASSQEGGESYEQYF. The CDR3, as DNA: TGTGCCAGCAGCCAAGAGGGGGGGGAGTCCTACGAGCAGTACTTC.

In its sample, this clone was seen once. V and J are TRBV5-4 and TRBJ2-4; 8 nucleotides match TRBD2. With V trimmed by 4 bases and J by 7 bases, 7 bases remained unmatched. The germline gives CDR1 SGHNT, CDR2 YYREEE (reference sequence). This CDR3 has 14 amino acids. The CDR3 DNA is TGTGCCAGCAGCCTGAACGGGGGGGTGAACATTCAGTACTTC. Translating gives CASSLNGGVNIQYF.

The rearrangement uses TRBV11-2 and TRBJ2-1, with 8 bases fitting TRBD2. CDR3 length: 14 amino acids. The germline V gene encodes CDR1 SGHAT and CDR2 FQNNGV. V lost 5 bases and J lost 4; bases outside the gene matches: 4. CDR3 DNA: TGTGCCAGCAGCAAGAAGCGGGGGTACAATGAGCAGTTCTTC. It codes for CASSKKRGYNEQFF.

This chain links TRBV30 with TRBJ2-2; D is unclear. Per germline, CDR1 GTSNPN and CDR2 SVGIG (reference sequence). There are 13 residues in the CDR3. The ends were cut back, 0 bases at V and 7 bases at J, with 9 bases in the middle. CDR3 in amino acids: CAWSVQDGGELFF. CDR3 DNA: TGTGCCTGGAGTGTCCAGGATGGCGGGGAGCTGTTTTTT.

The V gene is TRBV18, the J gene TRBJ2-7; 8 positions match TRBD1. The J segment lost 7 bases and the V segment lost 8 bases, leaving 10 bases of the junction unmatched. The CDR3 runs to 13 residues. Germline loops: CDR1 KGHSH, CDR2 LQKENI. As DNA, the CDR3 is TGTGCCAGCACGGGGCAGGGGGCGAATGAGCAGTACTTC. This gives the protein CASTGQGANEQYF.

The rearrangement links TRBV11-1 to TRBJ1-1; possible D gene TRBD1, 6 bases. V lost 6 bases and J lost 0, with 11 bases in between. This CDR3 region has 14 residues. In germline, CDR1 is SGHAT, CDR2 FQDESV (reference sequence). CDR3 sequence: CASRPGGLNTEAFF. The CDR3 nucleotides are TGTGCCAGCAGACCCGGGGGGCTGAACACTGAAGCTTTCTTT. Variable domain in full (rest from reference TRBV11-1 and TRBJ1-1): EAEVAQSPRYKITEKSQAVAFWCDPISGHATLYWYRQILGQGPELLVQFQDESVVDDSQLPKDRFSAERLKGVDSTLKIQPAELGDSAMYLCASRPGGLNTEAFFGQGTRLTVV.

The rearrangement links TRBV7-2 to TRBJ1-3; D perhaps matches TRBD1 (5 bases). V lost 1 base, J lost 3 bases, and 19 bases lay in between. From germline, CDR1 is SGHTA and CDR2 FQGNSA. CDR3 length equals 18 residues. CDR3 sequence (DNA): TGTGCCAGCAGCTTAGATCTGGAGGGTGGGGGATATGGAAACACCATATATTTT. Translation: CASSLDLEGGGYGNTIYF.

This rearrangement joins TRBV7-9 to TRBJ2-5; 9 bases fit TRBD2. The germline V gene has CDR1 SEHNR and CDR2 FQNEAQ (reference sequence). After removal of 3 bases from V and 5 bases from J, the junction contained 4 bases not matched to a gene. This CDR3 region has 14 residues. The DNA for the CDR3 is TGTGCCAGCAGCTTCGGTAGCGGGGGTGAGACCCAGTACTTC. It is translated as CASSFGSGGETQYF.

J is TRBJ1-1 and V is TRBV15; TRBD1 agrees at 8 bases. The V gene's germline CDR1 is LNHNV and CDR2 YYDKDF (reference sequence). V lost 1 base, J lost 5 bases, and 9 bases stayed unmatched. The CDR3 contains 16 residues. This CDR3 is CATSRGTGSFSTEAFF. As DNA, the CDR3 is TGTGCCACCAGCAGAGGGACAGGGAGCTTTTCGACTGAAGCTTTCTTT. The full variable domain, in which reference TRBV15 and TRBJ1-1 provide the parts outside the CDR3, is DAMVIQNPRYQVTQFGKPVTLSCSQTLNHNVMYWYQQKSSQAPKLLFHYYDKDFNNEADTPDNFQSRRPNTSFCFLDIRSPGLGDTAMYLCATSRGTGSFSTEAFFGQGTRLTVV.

The chain is built from TRBV20-1 and TRBJ2-5; tentatively, D is TRBD2 (6 bases). Germline CDR1 reads DFQATT; CDR2 reads SNEGSKA (reference sequence). The CDR3 has 11 amino acids. Trimming took 8 bases from V and 7 from J, leaving 14 bases between them. The CDR3 nucleotides are TGCAGTTGGGGCCGGCGGGGGACCCAGTACTTC. Translating gives CSWGRRGTQYF.

J is TRBJ1-2 and V is TRBV10-3, with a possible D match to TRBD1 (5 bases). From germline, CDR1 is ENHRY and CDR2 SYGVKD. The CDR3 is 14 residues long. The V end lost 3 bases, the J end lost 6 bases, and 14 bases lay between the germline ends. The DNA for the CDR3 is TGTGCCATCAGTGAAGCGGGCAGGGAGGATGGCTACACCTTC. It yields the protein CAISEAGREDGYTF.

The chain uses TRBV6-1 and TRBJ2-7; D perhaps matches TRBD1 (6 bases). The CDR3 runs 15 residues. V was cut by 5 bases and J by 3 bases, with 17 bases left in between. The germline CDR1 and CDR2 sequences are MNHNS and SASEGT. The CDR3 reads CASSSPTGTYYEQYF. Written as DNA, the CDR3 is TGTGCCAGCAGTTCGCCTACCGGGACATACTACGAGCAGTACTTC.

This clone was picked up a small number of times. This chain links TRBV7-8 with TRBJ1-1; 8 nucleotides line up with TRBD1. V was pared by 5 bases and J by 5 bases, with 7 bases of the junction left unmatched. There are 14 residues in the CDR3. The germline V gene has CDR1 SGHVS and CDR2 FQNEAQ. CDR3 sequence reads: CASSQGQGETEAFF. The CDR3, as DNA: TGTGCCAGCAGCCAAGGACAGGGAGAAACTGAAGCTTTCTTT.